This T cell receptor (beta chain) was obtained from a study of blood T cell repertoires in COVID-19. Study-wide background: Specimens from acute and convalescent COVID-19 originated in the United States, Italy and Spain. Sources were T cells, B-cell-depleted T cells, or PBMCs; the material itself was cDNA or gDNA.

With 8 bases clipped from V and 0 bases from J, the junction kept 3 bases outside the gene matches. The CDR3 runs 15 residues. Per germline, CDR1 WSHSY and CDR2 SAAADI. Per the original data handling: From reference gene primer amplification, estimates of nucleated cell counts were derived. The repertoire was sequenced with immunoSEQ multiplex PCR; TCRdb's copy has only in-frame clones and lacks some. The D gene and trimming were derived from the DNA, and the V and J assignments and clone size from that table. Of more than 85,000 clones in the sample, roughly 85% were seen once. What was sequenced was peripheral blood. The chain carries TRBV10-2 and TRBJ2-3, with 12 bases aligning to TRBD2. The source is a human donor in a cohort sampled during active COVID-19. The DNA for the CDR3 is TGCGCCAGCGGGGGGACTAGCGGGAGCACAGATACGCAGTATTTT. This encodes CASGGTSGSTDTQYF.